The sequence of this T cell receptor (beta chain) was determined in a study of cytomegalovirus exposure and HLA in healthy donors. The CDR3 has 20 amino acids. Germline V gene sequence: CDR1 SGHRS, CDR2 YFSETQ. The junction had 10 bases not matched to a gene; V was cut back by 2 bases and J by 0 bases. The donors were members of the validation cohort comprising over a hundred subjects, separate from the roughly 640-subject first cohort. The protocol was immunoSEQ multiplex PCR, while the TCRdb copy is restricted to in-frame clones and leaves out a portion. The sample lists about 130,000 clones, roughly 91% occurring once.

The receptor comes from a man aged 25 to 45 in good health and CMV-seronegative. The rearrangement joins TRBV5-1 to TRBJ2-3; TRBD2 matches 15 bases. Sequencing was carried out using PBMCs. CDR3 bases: TGCGCCAGCAGCTTTAAAGCCGGGACTAGCGGGGGGTCTAGCACAGATACGCAGTATTTT. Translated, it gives CASSFKAGTSGGSSTDTQYF.